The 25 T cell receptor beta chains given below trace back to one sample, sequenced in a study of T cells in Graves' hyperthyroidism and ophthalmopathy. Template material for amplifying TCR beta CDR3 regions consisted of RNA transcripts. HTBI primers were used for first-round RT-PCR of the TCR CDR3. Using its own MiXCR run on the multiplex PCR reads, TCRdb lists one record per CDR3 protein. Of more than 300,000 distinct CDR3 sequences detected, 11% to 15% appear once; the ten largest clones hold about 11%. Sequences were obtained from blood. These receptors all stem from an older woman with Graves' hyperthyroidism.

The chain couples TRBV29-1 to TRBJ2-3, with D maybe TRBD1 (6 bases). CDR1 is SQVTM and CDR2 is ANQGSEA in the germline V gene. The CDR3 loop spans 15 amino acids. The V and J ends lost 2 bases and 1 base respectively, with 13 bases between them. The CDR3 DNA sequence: TGCAGCGTTGAATTATTACAGGGCCGCACAGATACGCAGTATTTT. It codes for CSVELLQGRTDTQYF.

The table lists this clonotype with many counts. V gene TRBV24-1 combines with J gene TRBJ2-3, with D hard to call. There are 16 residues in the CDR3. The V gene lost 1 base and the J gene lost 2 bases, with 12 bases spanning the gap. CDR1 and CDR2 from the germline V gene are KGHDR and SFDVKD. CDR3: CATSDFVAGSTDTQYF. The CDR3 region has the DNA TGTGCCACCAGTGATTTCGTGGCAGGATCCACAGATACGCAGTATTTT.

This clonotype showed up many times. The CDR3 DNA reads TGTGCCAGCTCACCGCGCAGGGGTCCCTACGAGCAGTACTTC. This gives the protein CASSPRRGPYEQYF. The chain has TRBV18 and TRBJ2-7; TRBD1 might be the D (6 bases). The CDR3 runs 14 residues. V shed 3 bases and J shed 2 bases, with 11 bases lying between them. Germline assignment: CDR1 KGHSH and CDR2 LQKENI.

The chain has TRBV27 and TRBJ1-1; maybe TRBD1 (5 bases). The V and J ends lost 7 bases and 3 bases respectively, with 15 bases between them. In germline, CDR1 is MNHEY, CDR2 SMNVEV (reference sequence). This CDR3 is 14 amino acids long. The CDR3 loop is CASNPGGGYTEAFF. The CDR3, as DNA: TGTGCCAGCAACCCGGGGGGGGGGTACACTGAAGCTTTCTTT.

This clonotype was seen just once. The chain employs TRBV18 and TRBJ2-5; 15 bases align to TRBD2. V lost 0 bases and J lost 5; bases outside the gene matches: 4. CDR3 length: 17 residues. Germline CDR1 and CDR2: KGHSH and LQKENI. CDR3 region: CASSPPGLAGGTETQYF. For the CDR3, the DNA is TGTGCCAGCTCACCACCGGGACTAGCGGGAGGAACGGAGACCCAGTACTTC.

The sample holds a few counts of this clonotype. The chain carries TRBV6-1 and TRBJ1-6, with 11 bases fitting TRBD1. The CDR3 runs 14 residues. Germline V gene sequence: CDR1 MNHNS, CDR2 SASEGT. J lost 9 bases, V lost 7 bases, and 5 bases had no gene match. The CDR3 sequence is CASTGQGASSPLHF. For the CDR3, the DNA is TGTGCCAGCACCGGACAGGGGGCCAGTTCACCCCTCCACTTT.

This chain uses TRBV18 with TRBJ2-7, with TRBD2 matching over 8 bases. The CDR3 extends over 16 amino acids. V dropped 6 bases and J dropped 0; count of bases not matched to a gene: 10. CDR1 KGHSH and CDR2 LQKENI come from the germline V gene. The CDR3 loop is CASSGNSGISSYEQYF. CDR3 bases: TGTGCCAGCTCTGGAAATAGCGGGATTTCCTCCTACGAGCAGTACTTC.

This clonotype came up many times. The DNA for the CDR3 is TGCAGTGCTAGAGACCCAACACAAGGGTGGGAGGGCCTTCGGGAGACCCAGTACTTC. Its translation is CSARDPTQGWEGLRETQYF. The rearrangement joins TRBV20-1 to TRBJ2-5; 7 nucleotides line up with TRBD2. CDR1 and CDR2 from the germline V gene are DFQATT and SNEGSKA (reference sequence). The CDR3 contains 19 residues. Trimming removed 0 bases from V and 5 bases from J; junction bases left unmatched: 21.

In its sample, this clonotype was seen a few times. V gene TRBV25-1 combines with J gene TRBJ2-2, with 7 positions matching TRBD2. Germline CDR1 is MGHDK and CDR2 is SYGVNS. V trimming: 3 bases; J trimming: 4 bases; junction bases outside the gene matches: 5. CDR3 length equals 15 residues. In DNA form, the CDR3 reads TGTGCCAGCAGTGATCACGGGACTATCACCGGGGAGCTGTTTTTT. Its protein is CASSDHGTITGELFF.

The CDR3 coding sequence is TGTGCCAGCAGCCGGGGACTAGCGGGAGAGAACACCGGGGAGCTGTTTTTT. This sequence encodes CASSRGLAGENTGELFF. The genes are TRBV9 and TRBJ2-2, with TRBD2 matching over 14 bases. V was clipped by 4 bases and J by 1 base; unmatched bases: 3. The CDR3 length is 17 residues. Germline CDR1 SGDLS, CDR2 YYNGEE.

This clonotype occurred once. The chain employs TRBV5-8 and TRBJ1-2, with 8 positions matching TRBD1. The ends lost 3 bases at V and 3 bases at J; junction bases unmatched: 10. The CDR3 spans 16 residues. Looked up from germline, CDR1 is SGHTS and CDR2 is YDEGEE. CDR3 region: CASSSGQGGAYYGYTF. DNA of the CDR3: TGTGCCAGCAGCTCCGGACAGGGAGGGGCGTACTATGGCTACACCTTC.

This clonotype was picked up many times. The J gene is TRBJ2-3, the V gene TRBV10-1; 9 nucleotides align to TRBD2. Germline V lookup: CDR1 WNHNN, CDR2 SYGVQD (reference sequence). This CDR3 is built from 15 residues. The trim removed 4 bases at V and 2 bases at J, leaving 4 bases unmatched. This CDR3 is CASSGVAGVTDTQYF. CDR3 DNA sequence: TGCGCCAGCAGTGGGGTAGCGGGAGTCACAGATACGCAGTATTTT.

The chain's CDR3 is CASRWGGSYNEQFF. In DNA, the CDR3 is TGTGCCAGTAGGTGGGGGGGCTCCTACAATGAGCAGTTCTTC. This rearrangement joins TRBV19 to TRBJ2-1, with 7 bases aligning to TRBD2. CDR1 and CDR2 (germline): LNHDA, SQIVND (reference sequence). The trim removed 6 bases at V and 0 bases at J, leaving 2 bases unmatched. The CDR3 consists of 14 residues. Filled out from reference TRBV19 and TRBJ2-1, the complete variable domain reads DGGITQSPKYLFRKEGQNVTLSCEQNLNHDAMYWYRQDPGQGLRLIYYSQIVNDFQKGDIAEGYSVSREKKESFPLTVTSAQKNPTAFYLCASRWGGSYNEQFFGPGTRLTVL.

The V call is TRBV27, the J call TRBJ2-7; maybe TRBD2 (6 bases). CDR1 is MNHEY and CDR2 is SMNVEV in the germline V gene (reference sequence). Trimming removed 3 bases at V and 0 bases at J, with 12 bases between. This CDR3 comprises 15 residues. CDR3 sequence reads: CASSFFKRASYEQYF. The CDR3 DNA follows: TGTGCCAGCAGTTTCTTTAAGCGGGCCTCCTACGAGCAGTACTTC.

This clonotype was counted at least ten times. The DNA for the CDR3 is TGTGCCAGCAGTTACTCGAATCAGGGACAGGTGAATGAAAAACTGTTTTTT. It codes for CASSYSNQGQVNEKLFF. This chain uses TRBV6-6 with TRBJ1-4, with 8 bases aligning to TRBD1. Germline V gene sequence: CDR1 MNHNY, CDR2 SVGAGI (reference sequence). Germline trimming cut 0 bases from V and 5 bases from J; bases unmatched to any gene: 8. This CDR3 comprises 17 residues.

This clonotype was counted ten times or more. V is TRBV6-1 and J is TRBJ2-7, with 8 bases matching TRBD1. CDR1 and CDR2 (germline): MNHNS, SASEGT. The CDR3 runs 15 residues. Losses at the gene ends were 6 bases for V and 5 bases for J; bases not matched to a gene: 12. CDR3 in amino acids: CASRPGTGNWNEQYF. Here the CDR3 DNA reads TGTGCCAGCAGACCCGGGACAGGAAATTGGAACGAGCAGTACTTC.

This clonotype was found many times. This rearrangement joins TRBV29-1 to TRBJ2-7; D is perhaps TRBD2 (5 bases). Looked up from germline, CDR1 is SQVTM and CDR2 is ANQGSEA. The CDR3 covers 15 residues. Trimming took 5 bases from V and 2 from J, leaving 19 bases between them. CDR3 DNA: TGCAGCGTTTTGCCCTCGAAGAGCGGTGCCTACGAGCAGTACTTC. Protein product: CSVLPSKSGAYEQYF.

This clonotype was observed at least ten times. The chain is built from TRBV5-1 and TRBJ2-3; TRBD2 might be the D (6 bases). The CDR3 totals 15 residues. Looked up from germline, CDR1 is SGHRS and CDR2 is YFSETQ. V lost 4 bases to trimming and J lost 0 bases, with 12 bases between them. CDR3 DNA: TGCGCCAGCAGCCGGTGGGGGACTAGCACAGATACGCAGTATTTT. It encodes CASSRWGTSTDTQYF.

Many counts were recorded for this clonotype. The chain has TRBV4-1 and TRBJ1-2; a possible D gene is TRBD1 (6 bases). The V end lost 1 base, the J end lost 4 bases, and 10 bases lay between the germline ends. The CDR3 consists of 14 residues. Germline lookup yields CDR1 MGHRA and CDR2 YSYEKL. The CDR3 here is CASSQGQTGYGYTF. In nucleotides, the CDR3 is TGCGCCAGCAGCCAAGGCCAGACAGGCTATGGCTACACCTTC.

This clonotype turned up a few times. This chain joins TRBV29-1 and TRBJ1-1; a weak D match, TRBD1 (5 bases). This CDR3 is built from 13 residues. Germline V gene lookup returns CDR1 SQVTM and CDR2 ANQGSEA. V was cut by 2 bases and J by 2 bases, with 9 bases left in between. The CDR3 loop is CSVEKQVNTEAFF. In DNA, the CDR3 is TGCAGCGTTGAAAAACAGGTTAACACTGAAGCTTTCTTT. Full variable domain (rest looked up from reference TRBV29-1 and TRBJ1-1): SAVISQKPSRDICQRGTSLTIQCQVDSQVTMMFWYRQQPGQSLTLIATANQGSEATYESGFVIDKFPISRPNLTFSTLTVSNMSPEDSSIYLCSVEKQVNTEAFFGQGTRLTVV.

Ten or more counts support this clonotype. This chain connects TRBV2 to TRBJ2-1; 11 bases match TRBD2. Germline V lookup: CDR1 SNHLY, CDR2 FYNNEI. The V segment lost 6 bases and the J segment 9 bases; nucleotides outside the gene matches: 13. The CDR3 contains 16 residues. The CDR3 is CASSQLLAGASGEQFF. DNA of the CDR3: TGTGCCAGCAGCCAATTACTAGCGGGAGCATCGGGTGAGCAGTTCTTC.

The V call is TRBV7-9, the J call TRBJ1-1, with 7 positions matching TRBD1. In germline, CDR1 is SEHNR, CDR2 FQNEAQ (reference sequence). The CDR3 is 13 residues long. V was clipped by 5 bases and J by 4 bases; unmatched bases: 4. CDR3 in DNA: TGTGCCAGCAGCCGACAGGGTCTCACTGAAGCTTTCTTT. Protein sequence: CASSRQGLTEAFF.

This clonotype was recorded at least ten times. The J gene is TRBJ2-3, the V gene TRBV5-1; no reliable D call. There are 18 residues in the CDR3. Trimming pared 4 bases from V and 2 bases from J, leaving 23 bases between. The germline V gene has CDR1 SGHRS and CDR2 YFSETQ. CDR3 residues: CASSPRYLLRQYTDTQYF. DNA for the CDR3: TGCGCCAGCAGCCCACGTTATCTCCTACGTCAATACACAGATACGCAGTATTTT.

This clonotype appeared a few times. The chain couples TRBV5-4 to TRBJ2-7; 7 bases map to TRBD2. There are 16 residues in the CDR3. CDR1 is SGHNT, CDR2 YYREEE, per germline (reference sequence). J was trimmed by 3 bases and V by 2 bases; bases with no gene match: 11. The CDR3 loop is CASSFGSGGGIYEQYF. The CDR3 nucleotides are TGTGCCAGCAGCTTCGGTTCTGGCGGGGGAATCTACGAGCAGTACTTC.

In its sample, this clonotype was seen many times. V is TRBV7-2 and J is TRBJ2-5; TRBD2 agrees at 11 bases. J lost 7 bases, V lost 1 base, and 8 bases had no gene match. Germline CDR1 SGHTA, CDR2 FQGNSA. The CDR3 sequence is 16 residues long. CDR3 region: CASSLDVWLAGGTQYF. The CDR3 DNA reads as TGTGCCAGCAGCTTAGACGTCTGGCTAGCGGGAGGGACCCAGTACTTC.